Presented here are 19 T cell receptor beta chains from one specimen sequenced in a study of cytomegalovirus exposure and HLA in healthy donors. Using immunoSEQ multiplex PCR, the repertoire was profiled, and TCRdb retains in-frame clones only, with some absent. The data contain approximately 65,000 clones, roughly 92% of them singletons. The source material was PBMCs. The receptor source for this set is a man younger than 35 in good health and CMV-seropositive.

The chain is built from TRBV29-1 and TRBJ2-3; D might be TRBD2 (5 bases). Trimming pared 2 bases from V and 6 bases from J, leaving 9 bases between. Germline-derived CDR1 and CDR2 are SQVTM and ANQGSEA. CDR3 size: 12 residues. CDR3 loop: CSVETGKDTQYF. As DNA, the CDR3 is TGCAGCGTTGAAACGGGGAAGGATACGCAGTATTTT.

V is TRBV7-2 and J is TRBJ1-5; D gene uncertain. The V gene's germline CDR1 is SGHTA and CDR2 FQGNSA. The CDR3 contains 15 residues. Trimming removed 10 bases at V and 4 bases at J, with 20 bases between. Here the CDR3 reads CATRSGGLSNQPQHF. In DNA, the CDR3 is TGTGCCACCAGGAGTGGAGGGCTCTCGAATCAGCCCCAGCATTTT.

The chain combines TRBV19 with TRBJ1-2; perhaps TRBD1 as D (5 bases). Trimming shortened V by 6 bases and J by 5 bases, and 16 bases separated the two germline ends. The CDR3 is 14 residues long. Germline lookup yields CDR1 LNHDA and CDR2 SQIVND (reference sequence). The CDR3 DNA reads TGTGCCAGTAGAAGCACACAGGAGCCGTATGGCTACACCTTC. Its protein is CASRSTQEPYGYTF.

The rearrangement links TRBV10-3 to TRBJ1-1; 8 bases match TRBD1. The germline V gene encodes CDR1 ENHRY and CDR2 SYGVKD. The V gene end was trimmed by 6 bases and the J gene end by 11 bases; junction bases not matched to a gene: 8. The CDR3 totals 12 residues. CDR3 sequence (DNA): TGTGCCATCAGCCCTCAGGGGGCGCGGGCTTTCTTT. Protein product: CAISPQGARAFF.

The V and J genes are TRBV7-6 and TRBJ2-7, with D tentatively TRBD1 (6 bases). CDR1 is SGHVS and CDR2 is FNYEAQ in the germline V gene. The CDR3 has 15 residues. Trimming took 4 bases from V and 2 from J, leaving 15 bases between them. CDR3 loop: CASSSRETGAYEQYF. DNA of the CDR3: TGTGCCAGCAGCTCCAGAGAGACAGGAGCCTACGAGCAGTACTTC.

This rearrangement joins TRBV6-5 to TRBJ1-1; TRBD1 is a possible D gene (6 bases). The CDR3 length is 15 residues. Germline V gene lookup returns CDR1 MNHEY and CDR2 SVGAGI. V was trimmed by 7 bases and J by 3 bases, leaving 18 bases between them. DNA for the CDR3: TGTGCCAGCATCTTACGACGGTCAGGGGACACTGAAGCTTTCTTT. Translation gives CASILRRSGDTEAFF.

V is TRBV27 and J is TRBJ2-7; D is possibly TRBD2 (5 bases). V dropped 2 bases and J dropped 7 bases, with 6 bases sitting between them. The CDR3 runs 11 residues. Germline V gene data show CDR1 as MNHEY and CDR2 as SMNVEV (reference sequence). Written as DNA, the CDR3 is TGTGCCAGCAGTTTAGGAGGAGAGCAGTACTTC. It translates to CASSLGGEQYF.

The V and J genes are TRBV4-2 and TRBJ1-5; D is ambiguous. Trimming stripped 0 bases from V and 0 bases from J, with 6 bases between. The CDR3 runs 15 residues. CDR1 LGHNA and CDR2 YNFKEQ come from the germline V gene. The CDR3 coding sequence is TGTGCCAGCAGCCAAGACCAGAATAGCAATCAGCCCCAGCATTTT. It codes for CASSQDQNSNQPQHF.

This sequence joins TRBV5-8 and TRBJ2-3; a possible D gene is TRBD2 (5 bases). Germline V lookup: CDR1 SGHTS, CDR2 YDEGEE. V was shortened by 9 bases and J by 6 bases, with 11 bases between the two germline ends. This CDR3 comprises 11 residues. Written as DNA, the CDR3 is TGTGCCACCCCGCGGGTGGATACGCAGTATTTT. Translating it yields CATPRVDTQYF.

The chain's CDR3 is CASSRDSSGGLDTQYF. In DNA form, the CDR3 reads TGTGCCAGCAGCCGAGATTCTTCGGGGGGCCTGGATACGCAGTATTTT. The genes are TRBV7-9 and TRBJ2-3; weak D call: TRBD2 (7 bases). This CDR3 is built from 16 residues. CDR1 is SEHNR and CDR2 is FQNEAQ in the germline V gene (reference sequence). V lost 5 bases and J 6 bases, leaving 21 bases between the germline ends. Full variable domain (outside the CDR3, taken from reference TRBV7-9 and TRBJ2-3): DTGVSQNPRHKITKRGQNVTFRCDPISEHNRLYWYRQTLGQGPEFLTYFQNEAQLEKSRLLSDRFSAERPKGSFSTLEIQRTEQGDSAMYLCASSRDSSGGLDTQYFGPGTRLTVL.

The V and J genes are TRBV28 and TRBJ2-2, with 8 positions matching TRBD2. The junction had 10 bases not matched to a gene; V was cut back by 10 bases and J by 3 bases. The germline V gene has CDR1 MDHEN and CDR2 SYDVKM. The CDR3 has 15 amino acids. In nucleotides, the CDR3 is TGTGCCACAACTCCGGGGGGGCGCGACACCGGGGAGCTGTTTTTT. Translated: CATTPGGRDTGELFF.

The V call is TRBV6-5, the J call TRBJ1-3; D not certain. The germline gives CDR1 MNHEY, CDR2 SVGAGI. Trimming removed 0 bases at V and 5 bases at J, with 8 bases between. This CDR3 is built from 14 residues. The CDR3 sequence is CASSYSASRNTIYF. The CDR3 DNA sequence: TGTGCCAGCAGTTACTCAGCGTCCAGAAACACCATATATTTT.

The V and J genes are TRBV28 and TRBJ2-3; no clear D. CDR3 size: 12 residues. Germline values: CDR1 MDHEN, CDR2 SYDVKM. With 5 bases removed from V and 7 bases from J, the gap between germline ends came to 10 bases. In DNA, the CDR3 is TGTGCCAGCAGTCCCTCGCGCTATACGCAGTATTTT. Protein: CASSPSRYTQYF.

The J gene is TRBJ2-3, the V gene TRBV5-1; perhaps TRBD2 as D (6 bases). The V gene's germline CDR1 is SGHRS and CDR2 YFSETQ. This CDR3 has 14 amino acids. The V end was cut by 2 bases, the J end by 0 bases, with 7 bases between. The CDR3 loop reads CASSLGTSTDTQYF. The CDR3 DNA follows: TGCGCCAGCAGCTTAGGGACTAGCACAGATACGCAGTATTTT.

This clone was detected once. The chain has TRBV19 and TRBJ2-7, with 7 bases matching TRBD1. This CDR3 comprises 14 residues. Germline CDR1 and CDR2: LNHDA and SQIVND (reference sequence). The ends lost 7 bases at V and 2 bases at J; junction bases unmatched: 8. This CDR3 is CASNFRQGPYEQYF. The CDR3 coding sequence is TGTGCCAGTAACTTCAGACAGGGCCCCTACGAGCAGTACTTC.

V gene TRBV9 combines with J gene TRBJ1-2, with D perhaps matching TRBD1 (6 bases). Deletions cut 5 bases from V and 4 bases from J, with 15 bases between. The CDR3 is 14 amino acids. Germline loops: CDR1 SGDLS, CDR2 YYNGEE. The CDR3 coding sequence is TGTGCCAGCAGTTACGAAACAGGGAGCTATGGCTACACCTTC. This sequence encodes CASSYETGSYGYTF. The full variable domain, in which reference TRBV9 and TRBJ1-2 provide the parts outside the CDR3, is DSGVTQTPKHLITATGQRVTLRCSPRSGDLSVYWYQQSLDQGLQFLIQYYNGEERAKGNILERFSAQQFPDLHSELNLSSLELGDSALYFCASSYETGSYGYTFGSGTRLTVV.

The chain links TRBV5-4 to TRBJ2-7; 9 bases fit TRBD2. J gave up 3 bases and V 3 bases, and 7 bases lay outside the gene matches. The CDR3 spans 15 residues. Germline assignment: CDR1 SGHNT and CDR2 YYREEE (reference sequence). The CDR3 is CASSSSSGIRYEQYF. DNA for the CDR3: TGTGCCAGCAGCTCCTCTAGCGGGATCCGCTACGAGCAGTACTTC.

V and J are TRBV18 and TRBJ2-7; TRBD2 matches 10 bases. The junction had 5 bases not matched to a gene; V was cut back by 3 bases and J by 6 bases. Germline values: CDR1 KGHSH, CDR2 LQKENI. The CDR3 has 14 residues. The CDR3 DNA reads TGTGCCAGCTCACCTCAACTAGCGGGATTCGAGCAGTACTTC. It codes for CASSPQLAGFEQYF.

The CDR3 sequence is CASEGVSGANVLTF. The CDR3 region has the DNA TGCGCCAGCGAGGGGGTCTCTGGGGCCAACGTCCTGACTTTC. This rearrangement joins TRBV5-1 to TRBJ2-6; TRBD1 is a possible D gene (6 bases). The CDR3 is 14 amino acids. Germline CDR1 SGHRS, CDR2 YFSETQ. V was clipped by 7 bases and J by 0 bases, with 8 bases between them.